This TCR beta chain was observed in a study of PD-1 and CTLA-4 blockade in melanoma. V dropped 3 bases and J dropped 4; count of bases not matched to a gene: 8. The CDR3 sequence is 16 residues long. Looked up from germline, CDR1 is SEHNR and CDR2 is FQNEAQ (reference sequence). TCRdb's table, derived via immunoSEQ multiplex PCR, lists solely in-frame clones and lacks some. The sample includes around 12,000 clones, approximately 80% of them seen just once. This receptor was taken from a human donor with melanoma. The material sequenced was CD8+ T cells from peripheral blood, taken from a patient given anti-PD-1 treatment. The chain carries TRBV7-9 and TRBJ2-1; 8 bases fit TRBD2. DNA for the CDR3: TGTGCCAGCAGCTTGCCTGGGGTAGCGGGGTACAATGAGCAGTTCTTC. It codes for CASSLPGVAGYNEQFF.